The rows below give T cell receptor beta chains drawn from one sample of a study of blood T cell repertoires in COVID-19. TCRdb's copy holds only in-frame clones and misses some; the assay was immunoSEQ multiplex PCR. The sample has more than 100,000 clones, 71% seen once. The sequenced sample consisted of peripheral blood. The receptors stem from a human donor with acute or convalescent COVID-19. The donor label of this sample is uncertain. The CDR3 runs from the conserved cysteine through the conserved F or W. A D gene is named only where the DNA matches it firmly. The size entry is marked missing in some rows and otherwise reads once, few, many or a size class.

d_call: NA; clone_size: NA; v_call: TRBV7-8; j_call: TRBJ2-7; cdr3_aa: CASSLSSYEQYF; cdr3_nt: TGTGCCAGCAGCCTTAGCTCCTACGAGCAGTACTTC
d_call: NA; clone_size: NA; v_call: TRBV12-3/TRBV12-4; j_call: TRBJ2-7; cdr3_aa: CASSFSGIYEQYF; cdr3_nt: TGTGCCAGCAGTTTCTCAGGAATCTACGAGCAGTACTTC
d_call: NA; clone_size: NA; v_call: TRBV25-1; j_call: TRBJ2-1; cdr3_aa: CASSAAGEVNEQFF; cdr3_nt: TGTGCCAGCAGTGCTGCGGGCGAGGTCAATGAGCAGTTCTTC
d_call: TRBD1; clone_size: few; v_call: TRBV7-2; j_call: TRBJ1-5; cdr3_aa: CASSLQKGANQPQHF; cdr3_nt: TGTGCCAGCAGCCTCCAAAAGGGGGCGAATCAGCCCCAGCATTTT
d_call: NA; clone_size: NA; v_call: TRBV30; j_call: TRBJ1-1; cdr3_aa: CAWSEQGNTEAFF; cdr3_nt: TGTGCCTGGAGTGAACAGGGGAACACTGAAGCTTTCTTT
d_call: NA; clone_size: NA; v_call: TRBV11-2; j_call: TRBJ2-7; cdr3_aa: CASSSRTDATYEQYF; cdr3_nt: TGTGCCAGCAGCTCCCGGACAGACGCTACCTACGAGCAGTACTTC
d_call: NA; clone_size: few; v_call: TRBV7-9; j_call: TRBJ2-1; cdr3_aa: CASSDLGGHSYNEQFF; cdr3_nt: TGTGCCAGCAGCGACCTGGGCGGGCACTCCTACAATGAGCAGTTCTTC
d_call: NA; clone_size: NA; v_call: TRBV2; j_call: TRBJ1-6; cdr3_aa: CASRTTASSYNSPLHF; cdr3_nt: TGTGCCAGCAGAACGACAGCGAGCTCCTATAATTCACCCCTCCACTTT
d_call: TRBD2; clone_size: NA; v_call: TRBV5-4; j_call: TRBJ2-5; cdr3_aa: CASSLDISGGYETQYF; cdr3_nt: TGTGCCAGCAGCTTGGATATTAGCGGGGGATACGAGACCCAGTACTTC
d_call: NA; clone_size: NA; v_call: TRBV19; j_call: TRBJ1-2; cdr3_aa: CASGQIFYGYTF; cdr3_nt: TGTGCCAGTGGACAGATTTTCTATGGCTACACCTTC
d_call: TRBD2; clone_size: NA; v_call: TRBV19; j_call: TRBJ2-3; cdr3_aa: CASSPRTSGGGTDTQYF; cdr3_nt: TGTGCCAGTAGTCCGAGGACTAGCGGGGGGGGCACAGATACGCAGTATTTT
d_call: NA; clone_size: NA; v_call: TRBV9; j_call: TRBJ1-2; cdr3_aa: CASSVGENGYTF; cdr3_nt: TGTGCCAGCAGCGTAGGAGAGAATGGCTACACCTTC
d_call: NA; clone_size: few; v_call: TRBV10-3; j_call: TRBJ1-2; cdr3_aa: CAHSPGRQVYGYTF; cdr3_nt: TGTGCCCACTCTCCAGGTCGGCAGGTATATGGCTACACCTTC
d_call: TRBD1; clone_size: few; v_call: TRBV7-9; j_call: TRBJ1-1; cdr3_aa: CASSLGGTGSTEAFF; cdr3_nt: TGTGCCAGCAGCTTAGGCGGGACAGGGAGCACTGAAGCTTTCTTT
d_call: NA; clone_size: many; v_call: TRBV23-1; j_call: TRBJ1-6; cdr3_aa: CASSQSMRAAYNSPLHF; cdr3_nt: TGCGCCAGCAGTCAATCGATGAGGGCCGCCTATAATTCACCCCTCCACTTT
d_call: NA; clone_size: NA; v_call: TRBV4-2; j_call: TRBJ2-1; cdr3_aa: CASSFSAGAQFF; cdr3_nt: TGTGCCAGCAGCTTTTCGGCTGGGGCGCAGTTCTTC
d_call: NA; clone_size: NA; v_call: TRBV28; j_call: TRBJ1-1; cdr3_aa: CASSTYEAFF; cdr3_nt: TGTGCCAGCAGCACATATGAAGCTTTCTTT